A single sample gave rise to the 2 T cell receptor beta chains below, sequenced in a study of T cells in tuberculosis. The time point denotes: new active TB diagnosis, blood taken before or within 7 days of starting treatment. Libraries were prepared by immunoSEQ multiplex PCR; TCRdb keeps only in-frame clonotypes and omits some of them. The sample records roughly 32,000 clones, 80% to 95% being singletons. Source: PBMCs, taken at tuberculosis diagnosis. All receptors come from an adult with tuberculosis.

This chain uses TRBV2 with TRBJ2-6, with 7 bases lining up with TRBD2. The CDR3 has 20 residues. CDR1 and CDR2 from the germline V gene are SNHLY and FYNNEI. The V segment lost 2 bases and the J segment 0 bases; nucleotides outside the gene matches: 13. The CDR3 is CASSEPGISGPSSGANVLTF. Here the CDR3 DNA reads TGTGCCAGCAGTGAACCGGGCATTAGCGGGCCGAGCTCTGGGGCCAACGTCCTGACTTTC.

The V call is TRBV5-6, the J call TRBJ2-7, with a possible D match to TRBD1 (6 bases). Germline CDR1 is SGHDT and CDR2 is YYEEEE. Trimming cost V 3 bases and J 2 bases, with 12 bases left between them. The length of the CDR3 is 14 residues. The CDR3 region has the DNA TGTGCCAGCAGCTCCGTGGACAGTCCCTACGAGCAGTACTTC. This codes for CASSSVDSPYEQYF.